The 30 T cell receptor beta chains reported below all come from one sample, sequenced in a study of T-cell memory formation after mild COVID-19. In TCRdb, the 5' RACE reads were re-called with MiXCR into one record per CDR3 protein. The data show fewer than 350,000 distinct CDR3 sequences, around an eighth seen once. Sequencing was done on a sample of PBMCs or a T cell subset sorted from them (not recorded which). These TCRs come from a man aged 18 to 29 who had mild COVID-19 (a few samples of this study predate the infection). Cell type and time point are not known.

The rearrangement joins TRBV6-1 to TRBJ2-3; D is perhaps TRBD2 (5 bases). The CDR3 contains 13 residues. V shed 2 bases and J shed 5 bases, with 8 bases lying between them. CDR1 and CDR2 (germline): MNHNS, SASEGT. CDR3 sequence: CASSEWRLDTQYF. CDR3 coding DNA: TGTGCCAGCAGTGAATGGAGGTTAGATACGCAGTATTTT.

V usage is TRBV7-9 and J usage is TRBJ2-1; the match to TRBD2 covers 11 bases. From germline, CDR1 is SEHNR and CDR2 FQNEAQ (reference sequence). V trimming: 4 bases; J trimming: 6 bases; junction bases outside the gene matches: 11. This CDR3 has 17 amino acids. The CDR3 sequence: CASSSTLAGGSFNEQFF. Here the CDR3 DNA reads TGTGCCAGCAGCTCAACCCTAGCGGGGGGTTCGTTCAATGAGCAGTTCTTC.

This clonotype turned up a few times. The CDR3 DNA reads TGTGCCAGCAGCCAAGACCTCAATCAGCCCCAGCATTTT. It yields the protein CASSQDLNQPQHF. The chain uses TRBV4-2 and TRBJ1-5, with D unresolved. This CDR3 region has 13 residues. Trimming removed 0 bases at V and 3 bases at J, with 3 bases between. The V gene's germline CDR1 is LGHNA and CDR2 YNFKEQ.

The sample holds a few counts of this clonotype. The chain employs TRBV5-1 and TRBJ2-1; no reliable D call. CDR1 and CDR2 (germline): SGHRS, YFSETQ. This CDR3 comprises 12 residues. Trimming took 4 bases from V and 3 from J, leaving 5 bases between them. The CDR3 loop reads CASSAHYNEQFF. CDR3 in DNA: TGCGCCAGCAGCGCCCACTACAATGAGCAGTTCTTC.

This chain joins TRBV5-5 and TRBJ2-5; perhaps TRBD2 as D (6 bases). V lost 2 bases and J 5 bases, leaving 10 bases between the germline ends. Germline-derived CDR1 and CDR2 are SGHKS and YYEKEE (reference sequence). The CDR3 runs to 13 residues. CDR3 loop: CASSFAGRETQYF. The CDR3 coding sequence is TGTGCCAGCAGCTTCGCGGGGAGGGAGACCCAGTACTTC.

CDR3 DNA sequence: TGTGCCAGTAGTATAGGGGACCAAGAGACCCAGTACTTC. Translation gives CASSIGDQETQYF. The rearrangement uses TRBV19 and TRBJ2-5; D is ambiguous. The V and J ends lost 1 base and 0 bases respectively, with 3 bases between them. This CDR3 is 13 amino acids long. CDR1 LNHDA and CDR2 SQIVND come from the germline V gene (reference sequence).

This clonotype was detected only a few times. The chain carries TRBV12-3 or TRBV12-4 and TRBJ1-1, with 7 bases aligning to TRBD1. The CDR3 covers 13 residues. V gave up 6 bases and J gave up 4 bases; unmatched junction bases: 5. CDR3 protein: CASSLRGSTEAFF. The CDR3, as DNA: TGTGCCAGCAGCCTCAGGGGGAGCACTGAAGCTTTCTTT.

This clonotype was counted many times. The chain carries TRBV20-1 and TRBJ1-5; possibly TRBD1 for D (5 bases). Per germline, CDR1 DFQATT and CDR2 SNEGSKA (reference sequence). The CDR3 is 17 residues long. The ends were cut back, 0 bases at V and 0 bases at J, with 15 bases in the middle. This CDR3 reads CSAREFGGIPSNQPQHF. The CDR3 nucleotides read TGCAGTGCTAGAGAGTTTGGGGGGATTCCTAGCAATCAGCCCCAGCATTTT.

In its sample, this clonotype was seen once. The V call is TRBV5-1, the J call TRBJ2-3, with a possible D match to TRBD1 (6 bases). The V gene lost 0 bases and the J gene lost 3 bases, with 17 bases spanning the gap. The CDR3 runs to 17 residues. CDR1 and CDR2 (germline): SGHRS, YFSETQ. This CDR3 is CASSLARLTGPTDTQYF. In DNA form, the CDR3 reads TGCGCCAGCAGCTTGGCGAGGCTGACAGGACCGACAGATACGCAGTATTTT.

The genes are TRBV7-2 and TRBJ2-1; possibly TRBD2 for D (7 bases). Trimming cost V 3 bases and J 0 bases, with 12 bases left between them. Germline-derived CDR1 and CDR2 are SGHTA and FQGNSA. The CDR3 runs to 16 residues. CDR3 DNA: TGTGCCAGCAGCTTGTATAGGGGGGGCTCCTACAATGAGCAGTTCTTC. It specifies CASSLYRGGSYNEQFF. The whole variable domain, filled in from reference TRBV7-2 and TRBJ2-1, reads GAGVSQSPSNKVTEKGKDVELRCDPISGHTALYWYRQSLGQGLEFLIYFQGNSAPDKSGLPSDRFSAERTGGSVSTLTIQRTQQEDSAVYLCASSLYRGGSYNEQFFGPGTRLTVL.

This clonotype has just a few counts. The CDR3 bases are TGCGCCAGCAGCCACCAACCCCCTCAGGGGGGTAATTCACCCCTCCACTTT. It translates to CASSHQPPQGGNSPLHF. The gene calls are TRBV4-1 and TRBJ1-6; TRBD1 aligns across 7 bases. The CDR3 has 17 residues. With V trimmed by 3 bases and J by 6 bases, 11 bases remained unmatched. The germline CDR1 and CDR2 sequences are MGHRA and YSYEKL.

This clonotype was counted a few times. The gene calls are TRBV5-1 and TRBJ2-1; D is possibly TRBD1 (5 bases). Trimming cost V 0 bases and J 4 bases, with 11 bases left between them. This CDR3 comprises 15 residues. Germline V gives CDR1 SGHRS, CDR2 YFSETQ. The CDR3 DNA reads as TGCGCCAGCAGCTTGGGCAGGGTCGCATACAATGAGCAGTTCTTC. Translated, it gives CASSLGRVAYNEQFF.

This clonotype was observed many times. The chain carries TRBV7-2 and TRBJ2-7; D possibly matches TRBD1 or TRBD2 (5 bases each). The V and J ends lost 3 bases and 9 bases respectively, with 21 bases between them. Germline V gene data show CDR1 as SGHTA and CDR2 as FQGNSA. The CDR3 is made up of 15 amino acids. CDR3 region: CASSFTGTEESGQYF. Written as DNA, the CDR3 is TGTGCCAGCAGCTTTACCGGGACCGAGGAGTCTGGGCAGTACTTC.

The gene calls are TRBV7-3 and TRBJ2-6; weak D call: TRBD1 (6 bases). The V gene lost 5 bases and the J gene lost 2 bases, with 16 bases spanning the gap. There are 17 residues in the CDR3. CDR1 is SGHTA and CDR2 is FQGTGA in the germline V gene. CDR3 sequence (DNA): TGTGCCAGCAGCCCTTCGGACAGTTCCCCTGGGGCCAACGTCCTGACTTTC. It translates to CASSPSDSSPGANVLTF.

This clonotype occurred a few times. The rearrangement joins TRBV20-1 to TRBJ1-4; 9 bases line up with TRBD1. This CDR3 has 15 residues. The germline V gene has CDR1 DFQATT and CDR2 SNEGSKA (reference sequence). The ends lost 4 bases at V and 8 bases at J; junction bases unmatched: 11. Here the CDR3 reads CSANQPGQGKEKLFF. CDR3 in DNA: TGCAGTGCTAACCAGCCGGGACAGGGAAAGGAAAAACTGTTTTTT.

The V call is TRBV29-1, the J call TRBJ2-4; D ambiguous. Trimming cost V 4 bases and J 1 base, with 8 bases left between them. CDR1 is SQVTM, CDR2 ANQGSEA, per germline. This CDR3 comprises 13 residues. The CDR3 bases are TGCAGCGTTGTACCCGGGGCCAAAAACATTCAGTACTTC. It translates to CSVVPGAKNIQYF.

This clonotype has more than one count but fewer than ten. This rearrangement joins TRBV18 to TRBJ1-1; TRBD1 matches at 10 bases. This CDR3 comprises 14 residues. Trimming took 3 bases from V and 3 from J; bases not matched to a gene: 1. CDR1 and CDR2 from the germline V gene are KGHSH and LQKENI. The CDR3 coding sequence is TGTGCCAGCTCACCGGACAGGGGGTACACTGAAGCTTTCTTT. Translating gives CASSPDRGYTEAFF.

The table lists this clonotype with a few counts. The CDR3 coding sequence is TGTGCCAGCAGCCAGGGCGGGGGGGCCATAGAAGAGACCCAGTACTTC. Translating it yields CASSQGGGAIEETQYF. V and J are TRBV4-2 and TRBJ2-5; the match to TRBD2 covers 9 bases. Losses at the gene ends were 3 bases for V and 3 bases for J; bases not matched to a gene: 8. The germline V gene has CDR1 LGHNA and CDR2 YNFKEQ. This CDR3 spans 16 amino acids.

This clonotype was counted only a few times. The rearrangement links TRBV6-9 to TRBJ2-7; D possibly uses TRBD1 or TRBD2 (6 bases each). Between the trimmed V and J ends, which lost 2 bases and 7 bases, there was a span of 24 bases. CDR3 length: 17 residues. Germline V CDR1 and CDR2: MNHGY, SVAAGI. The CDR3 loop reads CASSYTRGGLSPREQYF. The CDR3 region has the DNA TGTGCCAGCAGTTATACGAGAGGGGGGCTCTCTCCTCGAGAGCAGTACTTC.

This clonotype was found many times. This chain joins TRBV7-2 and TRBJ2-7; a possible D gene is TRBD2 (5 bases). Germline V gene data show CDR1 as SGHTA and CDR2 as FQGNSA. The ends were cut back, 2 bases at V and 1 base at J, with 9 bases in the middle. The CDR3 extends over 14 amino acids. CDR3 in DNA: TGTGCCAGCAGCTTATTTGGCGGGTCCTACGAGCAGTACTTC. Amino acids: CASSLFGGSYEQYF.

This clonotype was recorded a few times. The chain recombines TRBV7-2 with TRBJ1-2; the D is unclear. The V gene's germline CDR1 is SGHTA and CDR2 FQGNSA. V dropped 1 base and J dropped 4 bases, with 13 bases sitting between them. The CDR3 spans 15 residues. The CDR3 DNA follows: TGTGCCAGCAGCTTAGGCCCGGCGTTTTCCTATGGCTACACCTTC. This gives the protein CASSLGPAFSYGYTF.

The chain links TRBV6-4 to TRBJ1-2; D gene unclear. Germline CDR1 MRHNA, CDR2 SNTAGT. With 6 bases removed from V and 4 bases from J, the gap between germline ends came to 15 bases. The CDR3 runs to 14 residues. The CDR3 loop reads CASRIFGSGYGYTF. The CDR3 coding sequence is TGTGCCAGCAGGATCTTCGGCAGTGGCTATGGCTACACCTTC.

The chain combines TRBV7-2 with TRBJ1-5; the D is unclear. Trimming took off 4 bases at V and 13 bases at J, with 20 bases between the two ends. Germline values: CDR1 SGHTA, CDR2 FQGNSA. This CDR3 has 14 residues. The CDR3 loop is CASSSAPPGQGQHF. The DNA for the CDR3 is TGTGCCAGCAGCTCCGCCCCCCCGGGTCAAGGGCAGCATTTT.

This chain uses TRBV4-1 with TRBJ1-5; 7 bases fit TRBD1. Germline V gene lookup returns CDR1 MGHRA and CDR2 YSYEKL. The CDR3 has 16 amino acids. V lost 4 bases to trimming and J lost 4 bases; unmatched junction nucleotides: 10. The CDR3: CASSLGTGAFNQPQHF. In nucleotides, the CDR3 is TGCGCCAGCAGCCTAGGAACAGGGGCTTTTAATCAGCCCCAGCATTTT.

The chain couples TRBV4-3 to TRBJ1-4; 7 nucleotides match TRBD1. The trim removed 0 bases at V and 7 bases at J, leaving 5 bases unmatched. The germline CDR1 and CDR2 sequences are LGHNA and YSLEER. This CDR3 contains 15 residues. This CDR3 reads CASSQDRTGLEKLFF. The DNA for the CDR3 is TGCGCCAGCAGCCAAGATCGGACAGGTCTTGAAAAACTGTTTTTT.

This clonotype showed up just a few times. The chain carries TRBV6-5 and TRBJ2-7, with a tentative D call TRBD1 (6 bases). CDR3 length: 14 residues. Germline V gene lookup returns CDR1 MNHEY and CDR2 SVGAGI. V dropped 4 bases and J dropped 0 bases, with 10 bases sitting between them. The CDR3 region has the DNA TGTGCCAGCAGTTGGGGCAGGGGCTCCTACGAGCAGTACTTC. It translates to CASSWGRGSYEQYF.

The J gene is TRBJ1-5, the V gene TRBV6-2 or TRBV6-3; D remains unclear. V lost 7 bases and J lost 4, with 17 bases in between. The CDR3 is 15 amino acids. In germline, CDR1 is MNHEY, CDR2 SVGEGT. In nucleotides, the CDR3 is TGTGCCAGCACCTCCGAGGTTTGGAAGAATCAGCCCCAGCATTTT. Translating it yields CASTSEVWKNQPQHF.

The chain carries TRBV7-6 and TRBJ2-1; D remains unclear. The CDR3 runs 11 residues. V was cut by 2 bases and J by 10 bases, with 6 bases left in between. Germline assignment: CDR1 SGHVS and CDR2 FNYEAQ. DNA of the CDR3: TGTGCCAGCAGCTTACGGGCCGAGCAGTTCTTC. As protein: CASSLRAEQFF.

This chain links TRBV7-9 with TRBJ2-7; TRBD2 aligns across 8 bases. This CDR3 comprises 14 residues. The V gene's germline CDR1 is SEHNR and CDR2 FQNEAQ (reference sequence). V was pared by 3 bases and J by 3 bases, with 4 bases of the junction left unmatched. The CDR3 region has the DNA TGTGCCAGCAGCTTGGGAGCGGGGGTCTACGAGCAGTACGTC. Translated: CASSLGAGVYEQYV.

A few counts support this clonotype. The genes are TRBV11-2 and TRBJ2-1; D unclear. From germline, CDR1 is SGHAT and CDR2 FQNNGV. The length of the CDR3 is 15 residues. V was shortened by 1 base and J by 7 bases, with 14 bases between the two germline ends. Here the CDR3 DNA reads TGTGCCAGCAGCTTAGGTTCCATTTTAGGTAATGAGCAGTTCTTC. It is translated as CASSLGSILGNEQFF.